The TCR beta chain described here comes from a study of CXCR4 blockade with PD-1 therapy in pancreatic cancer. Study-wide points: Tumors were clonally expanded, mean 0.14 versus 0.05 in healthy blood. Convergent selection by common tumor antigens was suggested by nucleotide rearrangement counts.

The repertoire was sequenced with immunoSEQ multiplex PCR; TCRdb's copy has only in-frame clones and lacks some. The table records over 7,500 clones, around 50% of them present only once. Worth noting for this clone: No antigen is known for it.

The V end was cut by 7 bases, the J end by 6 bases, with 19 bases between. The CDR3 has 15 residues. CDR1 is SGHRS, CDR2 YFSETQ, per germline. Input material: tumor tissue. The clonotype was recovered from a human donor with pancreatic ductal adenocarcinoma. J is TRBJ2-2 and V is TRBV5-1; D call uncertain. In nucleotides, the CDR3 is TGCGCCAGCGCCCTTGGAGACGCTCGGGCCGGGGAGCTGTTTTTT. It encodes CASALGDARAGELFF.